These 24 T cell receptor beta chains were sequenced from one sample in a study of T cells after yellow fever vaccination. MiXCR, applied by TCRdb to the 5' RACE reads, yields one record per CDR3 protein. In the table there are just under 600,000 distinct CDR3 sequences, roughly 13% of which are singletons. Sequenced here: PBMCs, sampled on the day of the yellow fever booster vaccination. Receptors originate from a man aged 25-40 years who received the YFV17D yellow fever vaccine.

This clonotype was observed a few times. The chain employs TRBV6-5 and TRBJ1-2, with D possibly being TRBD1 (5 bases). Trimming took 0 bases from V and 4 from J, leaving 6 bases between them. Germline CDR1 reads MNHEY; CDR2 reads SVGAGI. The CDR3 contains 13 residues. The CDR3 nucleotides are TGTGCCAGCAGTTACTCGACAGCCTATGGCTACACCTTC. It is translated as CASSYSTAYGYTF.

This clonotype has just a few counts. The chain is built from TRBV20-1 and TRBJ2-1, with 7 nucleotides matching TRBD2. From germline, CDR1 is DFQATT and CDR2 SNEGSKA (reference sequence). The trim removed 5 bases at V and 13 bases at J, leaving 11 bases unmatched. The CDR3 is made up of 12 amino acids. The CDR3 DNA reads TGCAGTGCTCGAAGCGGGATTGTTAGCCAGTTCTTC. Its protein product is CSARSGIVSQFF.

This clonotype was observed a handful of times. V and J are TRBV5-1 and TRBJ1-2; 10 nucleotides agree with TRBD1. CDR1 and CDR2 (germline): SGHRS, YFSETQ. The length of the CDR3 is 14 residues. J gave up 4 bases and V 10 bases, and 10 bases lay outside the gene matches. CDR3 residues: CACGTGELGYGYTF. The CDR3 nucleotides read TGCGCCTGCGGGACAGGGGAATTAGGCTATGGCTACACCTTC.

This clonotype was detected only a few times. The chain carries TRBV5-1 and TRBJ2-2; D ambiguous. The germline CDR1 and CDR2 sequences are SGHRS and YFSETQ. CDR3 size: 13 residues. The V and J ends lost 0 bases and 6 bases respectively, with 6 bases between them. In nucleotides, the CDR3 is TGCGCCAGCAGCTTGGAAGGATCCGGGGAGCTGTTTTTT. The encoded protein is CASSLEGSGELFF.

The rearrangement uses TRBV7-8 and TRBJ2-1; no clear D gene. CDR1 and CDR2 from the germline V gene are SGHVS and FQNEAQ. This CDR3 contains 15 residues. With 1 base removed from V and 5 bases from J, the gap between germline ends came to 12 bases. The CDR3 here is CASSLVGAIHNEQFF. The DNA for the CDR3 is TGTGCCAGCAGCTTAGTGGGCGCGATCCACAATGAGCAGTTCTTC. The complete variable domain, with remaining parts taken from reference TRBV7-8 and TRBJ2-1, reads GAGVSQSPRYKVAKRGQDVALRCDPISGHVSLFWYQQALGQGPEFLTYFQNEAQLDKSGLPSDRFFAERPEGSVSTLKIQRTQQEDSAVYLCASSLVGAIHNEQFFGPGTRLTVL.

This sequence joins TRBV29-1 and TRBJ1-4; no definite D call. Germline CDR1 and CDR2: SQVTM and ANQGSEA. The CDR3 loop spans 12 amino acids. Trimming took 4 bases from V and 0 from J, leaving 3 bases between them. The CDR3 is CSVAPTNEKLFF. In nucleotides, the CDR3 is TGCAGCGTTGCTCCAACTAATGAAAAACTGTTTTTT.

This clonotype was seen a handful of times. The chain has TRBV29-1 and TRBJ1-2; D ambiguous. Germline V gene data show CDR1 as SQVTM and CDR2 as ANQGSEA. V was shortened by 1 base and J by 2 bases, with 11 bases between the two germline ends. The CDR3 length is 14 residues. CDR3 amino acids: CSVEALTKNYGYTF. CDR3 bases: TGCAGCGTTGAAGCCCTGACAAAAAACTATGGCTACACCTTC.

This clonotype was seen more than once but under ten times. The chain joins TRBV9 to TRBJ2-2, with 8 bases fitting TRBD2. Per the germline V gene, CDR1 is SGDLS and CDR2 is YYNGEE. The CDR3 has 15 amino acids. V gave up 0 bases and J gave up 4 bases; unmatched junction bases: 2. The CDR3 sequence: CASSVVGTSTGELFF. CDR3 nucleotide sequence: TGTGCCAGCAGCGTAGTTGGGACTAGCACCGGGGAGCTGTTTTTT.

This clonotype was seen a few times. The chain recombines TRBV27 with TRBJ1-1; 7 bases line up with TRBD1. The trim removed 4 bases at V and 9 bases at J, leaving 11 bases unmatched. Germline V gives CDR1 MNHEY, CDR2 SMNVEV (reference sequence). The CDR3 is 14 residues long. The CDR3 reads CASSSSPQGGKAFF. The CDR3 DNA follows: TGTGCCAGCAGTTCCAGCCCCCAGGGGGGTAAAGCTTTCTTT.

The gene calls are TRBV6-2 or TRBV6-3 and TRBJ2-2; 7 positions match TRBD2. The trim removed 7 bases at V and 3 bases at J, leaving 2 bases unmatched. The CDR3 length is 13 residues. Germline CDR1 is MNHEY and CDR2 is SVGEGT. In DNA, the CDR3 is TGTGCCAGCACCCTAGCGGACACCGGGGAGCTGTTTTTT. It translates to CASTLADTGELFF.

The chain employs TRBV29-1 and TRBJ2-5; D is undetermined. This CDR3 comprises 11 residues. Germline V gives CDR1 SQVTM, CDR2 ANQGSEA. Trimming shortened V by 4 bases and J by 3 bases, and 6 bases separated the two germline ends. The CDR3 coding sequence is TGCAGCGTTGCGGCGGAAGAGACCCAGTACTTC. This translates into CSVAAEETQYF.

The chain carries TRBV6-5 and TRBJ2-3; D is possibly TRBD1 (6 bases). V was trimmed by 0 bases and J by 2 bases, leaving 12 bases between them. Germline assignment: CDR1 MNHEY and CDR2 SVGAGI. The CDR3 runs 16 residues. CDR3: CASSYSTGPTTDTQYF. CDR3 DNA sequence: TGTGCCAGCAGTTACTCCACAGGGCCCACCACAGATACGCAGTATTTT.

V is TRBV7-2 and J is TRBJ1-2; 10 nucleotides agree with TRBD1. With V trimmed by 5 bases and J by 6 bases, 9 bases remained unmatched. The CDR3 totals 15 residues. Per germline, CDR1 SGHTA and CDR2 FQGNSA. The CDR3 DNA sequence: TGTGCCAGCAGCCGCCCCGGGGGACAGGGGAATGGCTACACCTTC. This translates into CASSRPGGQGNGYTF. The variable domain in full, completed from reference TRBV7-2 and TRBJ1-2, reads GAGVSQSPSNKVTEKGKDVELRCDPISGHTALYWYRQSLGQGLEFLIYFQGNSAPDKSGLPSDRFSAERTGGSVSTLTIQRTQQEDSAVYLCASSRPGGQGNGYTFGSGTRLTVV.

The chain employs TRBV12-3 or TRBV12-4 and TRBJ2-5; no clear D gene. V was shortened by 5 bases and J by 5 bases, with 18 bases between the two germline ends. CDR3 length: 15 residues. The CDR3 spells CASSNNPGSPETQYF. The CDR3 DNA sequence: TGTGCCAGCAGTAACAACCCCGGGTCGCCGGAGACCCAGTACTTC.

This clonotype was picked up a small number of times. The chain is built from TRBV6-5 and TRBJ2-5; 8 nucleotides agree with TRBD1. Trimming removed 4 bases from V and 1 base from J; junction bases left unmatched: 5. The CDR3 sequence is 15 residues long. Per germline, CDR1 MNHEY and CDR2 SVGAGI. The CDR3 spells CASSFQGASQETQYF. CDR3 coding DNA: TGTGCCAGCAGTTTCCAGGGGGCGTCCCAAGAGACCCAGTACTTC.

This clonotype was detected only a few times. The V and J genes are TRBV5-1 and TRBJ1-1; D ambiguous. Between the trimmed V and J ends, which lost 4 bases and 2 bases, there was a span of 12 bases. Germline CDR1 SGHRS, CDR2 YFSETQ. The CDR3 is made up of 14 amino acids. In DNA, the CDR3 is TGCGCCAGCAGCCCAGACCTCATCAACACTGAAGCTTTCTTT. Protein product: CASSPDLINTEAFF.

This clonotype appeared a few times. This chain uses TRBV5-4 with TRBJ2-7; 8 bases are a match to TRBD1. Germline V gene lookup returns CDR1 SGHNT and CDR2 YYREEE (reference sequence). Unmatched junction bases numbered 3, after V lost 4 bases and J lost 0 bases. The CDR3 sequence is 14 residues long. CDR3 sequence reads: CASSTGQASYEQYF. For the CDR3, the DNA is TGTGCCAGCAGCACGGGACAGGCCTCCTACGAGCAGTACTTC.

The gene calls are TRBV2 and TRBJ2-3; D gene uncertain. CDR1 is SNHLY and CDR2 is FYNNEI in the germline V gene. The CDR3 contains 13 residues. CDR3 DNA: TGTGCTCTCTGGTTCACGGGCACAGATACGCAGTATTTT. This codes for CALWFTGTDTQYF.

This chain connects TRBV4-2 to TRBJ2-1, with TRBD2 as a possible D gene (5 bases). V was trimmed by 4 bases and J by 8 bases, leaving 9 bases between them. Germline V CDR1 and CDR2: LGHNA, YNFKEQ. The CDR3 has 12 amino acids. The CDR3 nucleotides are TGTGCCAGCAGCCTCGGGGAGTATGAGCAGTTCTTC. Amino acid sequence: CASSLGEYEQFF.

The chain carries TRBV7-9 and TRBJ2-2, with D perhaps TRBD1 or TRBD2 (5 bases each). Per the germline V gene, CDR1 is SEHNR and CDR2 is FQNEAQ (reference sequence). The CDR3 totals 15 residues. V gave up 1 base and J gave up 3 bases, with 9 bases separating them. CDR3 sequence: CASSLVGTDTGELFF. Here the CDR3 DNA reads TGTGCCAGCAGCTTAGTTGGGACCGACACCGGGGAGCTGTTTTTT.

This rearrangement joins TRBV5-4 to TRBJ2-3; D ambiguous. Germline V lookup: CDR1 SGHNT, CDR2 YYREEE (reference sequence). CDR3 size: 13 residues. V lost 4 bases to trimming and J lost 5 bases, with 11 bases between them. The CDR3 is CASSVEGGDTQYF. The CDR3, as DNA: TGTGCCAGCAGCGTGGAAGGTGGAGATACGCAGTATTTT.

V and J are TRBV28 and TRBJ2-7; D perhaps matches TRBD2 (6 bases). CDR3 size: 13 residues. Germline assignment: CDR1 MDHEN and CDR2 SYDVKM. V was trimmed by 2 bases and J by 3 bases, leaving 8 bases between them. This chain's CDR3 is CASSLPAGYEQYF. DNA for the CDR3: TGTGCCAGCAGTTTACCAGCGGGCTACGAGCAGTACTTC. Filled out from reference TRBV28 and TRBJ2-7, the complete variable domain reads DVKVTQSSRYLVKRTGEKVFLECVQDMDHENMFWYRQDPGLGLRLIYFSYDVKMKEKGDIPEGYSVSREKKERFSLILESASTNQTSMYLCASSLPAGYEQYFGPGTRLTVT.

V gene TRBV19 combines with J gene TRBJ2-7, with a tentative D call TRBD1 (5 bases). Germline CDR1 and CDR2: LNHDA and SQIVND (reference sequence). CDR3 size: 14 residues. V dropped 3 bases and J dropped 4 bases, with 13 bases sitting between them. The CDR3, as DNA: TGTGCCAGTAGTATCGGTGTCTGGACATACGAGCAGTACTTC. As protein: CASSIGVWTYEQYF.

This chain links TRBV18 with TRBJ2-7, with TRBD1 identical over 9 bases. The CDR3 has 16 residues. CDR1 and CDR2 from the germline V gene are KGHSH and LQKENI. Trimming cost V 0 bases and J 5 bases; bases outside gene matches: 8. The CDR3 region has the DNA TGTGCCAGCTCACCACCCACCGGGACAGGGTCCCACGAGCAGTACTTC. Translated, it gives CASSPPTGTGSHEQYF.